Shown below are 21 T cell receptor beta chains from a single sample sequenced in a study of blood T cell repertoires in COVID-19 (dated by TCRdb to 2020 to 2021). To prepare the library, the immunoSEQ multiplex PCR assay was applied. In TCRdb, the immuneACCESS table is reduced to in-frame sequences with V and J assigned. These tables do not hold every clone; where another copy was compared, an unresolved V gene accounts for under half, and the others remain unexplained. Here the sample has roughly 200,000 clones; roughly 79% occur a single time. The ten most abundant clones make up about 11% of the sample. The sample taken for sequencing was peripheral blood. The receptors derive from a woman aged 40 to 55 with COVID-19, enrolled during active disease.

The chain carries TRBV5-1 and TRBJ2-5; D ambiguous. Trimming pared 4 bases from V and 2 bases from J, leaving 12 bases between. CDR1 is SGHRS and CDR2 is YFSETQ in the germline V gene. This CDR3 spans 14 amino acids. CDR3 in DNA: TGCGCCAGCAGCCTCTCACAGATACAAGAGACCCAGTACTTC. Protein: CASSLSQIQETQYF.

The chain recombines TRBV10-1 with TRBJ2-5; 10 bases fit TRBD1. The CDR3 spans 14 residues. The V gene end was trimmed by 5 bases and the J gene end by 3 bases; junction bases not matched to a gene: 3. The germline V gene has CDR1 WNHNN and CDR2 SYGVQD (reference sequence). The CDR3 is CASSPGTGEETQYF. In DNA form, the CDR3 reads TGCGCCAGCAGTCCCGGGACAGGGGAAGAGACCCAGTACTTC.

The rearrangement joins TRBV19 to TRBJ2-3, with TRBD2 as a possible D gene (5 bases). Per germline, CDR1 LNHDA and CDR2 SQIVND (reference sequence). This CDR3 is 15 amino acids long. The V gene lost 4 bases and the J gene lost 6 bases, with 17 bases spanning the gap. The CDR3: CASSTLAGWWDTQYF. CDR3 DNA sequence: TGTGCCAGTAGTACGTTGGCGGGCTGGTGGGATACGCAGTATTTT.

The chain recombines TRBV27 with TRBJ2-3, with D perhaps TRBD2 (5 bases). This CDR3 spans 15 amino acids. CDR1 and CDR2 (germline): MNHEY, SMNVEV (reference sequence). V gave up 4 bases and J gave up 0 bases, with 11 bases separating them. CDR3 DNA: TGTGCCAGCAGTTCTACAGCGGTTAGCACAGATACGCAGTATTTT. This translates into CASSSTAVSTDTQYF.

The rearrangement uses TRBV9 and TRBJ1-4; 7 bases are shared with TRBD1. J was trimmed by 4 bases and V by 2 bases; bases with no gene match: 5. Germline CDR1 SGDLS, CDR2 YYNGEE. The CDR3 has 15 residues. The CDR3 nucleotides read TGTGCCAGCAGCGTCGGGACAGCGAGTAATGAAAAACTGTTTTTT. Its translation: CASSVGTASNEKLFF.

The CDR3 sequence is CASSQEVQGNEQFF. In DNA, the CDR3 is TGCGCCAGCAGCCAAGAAGTACAGGGCAATGAGCAGTTCTTC. The chain combines TRBV4-1 with TRBJ2-1, with D possibly TRBD1 on 6 matching bases. The germline gives CDR1 MGHRA, CDR2 YSYEKL. V shed 0 bases and J shed 6 bases, with 9 bases lying between them. There are 14 residues in the CDR3.

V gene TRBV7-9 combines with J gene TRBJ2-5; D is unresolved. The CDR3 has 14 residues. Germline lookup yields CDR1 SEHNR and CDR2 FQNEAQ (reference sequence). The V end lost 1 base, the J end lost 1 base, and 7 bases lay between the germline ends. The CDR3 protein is CASSLGSVQETQYF. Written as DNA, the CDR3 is TGTGCCAGCAGCTTAGGAAGCGTCCAAGAGACCCAGTACTTC.

The CDR3 DNA reads as TGTGCCAGCAGTGGGCAGGGGCCCACCGGGGAGCTGTTTTTT. Its protein is CASSGQGPTGELFF. The V and J genes are TRBV2 and TRBJ2-2, with D tentatively TRBD1 (6 bases). CDR1 is SNHLY and CDR2 is FYNNEI in the germline V gene. CDR3 length: 14 residues. The V and J ends lost 4 bases and 4 bases respectively, with 10 bases between them. The whole variable domain, filled in from reference TRBV2 and TRBJ2-2, reads EPEVTQTPSHQVTQMGQEVILRCVPISNHLYFYWYRQILGQKVEFLVSFYNNEISEKSEIFDDQFSVERPDGSNFTLKIRSTKLEDSAMYFCASSGQGPTGELFFGEGSRLTVL.

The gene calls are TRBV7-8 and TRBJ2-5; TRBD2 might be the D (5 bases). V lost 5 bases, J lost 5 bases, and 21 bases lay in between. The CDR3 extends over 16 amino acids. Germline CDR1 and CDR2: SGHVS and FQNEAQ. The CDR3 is CASSQFGTRAVETQYF. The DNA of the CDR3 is TGTGCCAGCAGCCAGTTTGGCACGAGGGCCGTGGAGACCCAGTACTTC.

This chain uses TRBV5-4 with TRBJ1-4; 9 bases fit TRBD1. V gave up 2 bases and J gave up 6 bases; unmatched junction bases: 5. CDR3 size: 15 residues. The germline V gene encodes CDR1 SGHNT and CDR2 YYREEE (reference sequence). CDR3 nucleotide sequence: TGTGCCAGCAGCTTCCGACAGGGGGGCGATGAAAAACTGTTTTTT. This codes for CASSFRQGGDEKLFF.

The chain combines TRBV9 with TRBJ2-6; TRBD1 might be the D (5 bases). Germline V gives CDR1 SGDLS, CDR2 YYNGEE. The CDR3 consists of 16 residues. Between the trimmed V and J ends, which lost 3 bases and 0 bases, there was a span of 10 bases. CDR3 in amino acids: CASSDYRSSGANVLTF. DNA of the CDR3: TGTGCCAGCAGCGACTACAGGAGCTCTGGGGCCAACGTCCTGACTTTC.

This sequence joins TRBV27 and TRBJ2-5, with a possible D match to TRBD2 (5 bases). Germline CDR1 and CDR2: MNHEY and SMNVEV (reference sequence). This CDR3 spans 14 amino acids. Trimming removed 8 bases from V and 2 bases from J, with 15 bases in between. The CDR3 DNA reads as TGTGCCAGCGGCCCCGGGGAAGTGCAAGAGACCCAGTACTTC. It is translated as CASGPGEVQETQYF.

CDR3 loop: CASSYRDRVPNSPLHF. For the CDR3, the DNA is TGTGCCAGCAGTTACCGGGACAGGGTGCCTAATTCACCCCTCCACTTT. The gene calls are TRBV6-5 and TRBJ1-6; TRBD1 agrees at 9 bases. The germline V gene encodes CDR1 MNHEY and CDR2 SVGAGI. The J segment lost 6 bases and the V segment lost 2 bases, leaving 5 bases of the junction unmatched. The CDR3 covers 16 residues.

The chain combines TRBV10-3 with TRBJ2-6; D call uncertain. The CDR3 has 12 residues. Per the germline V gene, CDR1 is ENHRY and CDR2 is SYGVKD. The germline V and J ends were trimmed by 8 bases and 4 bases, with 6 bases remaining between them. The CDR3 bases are TGTGCCATCTCCTCCGGGGCCAACGTCCTGACTTTC. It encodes CAISSGANVLTF.

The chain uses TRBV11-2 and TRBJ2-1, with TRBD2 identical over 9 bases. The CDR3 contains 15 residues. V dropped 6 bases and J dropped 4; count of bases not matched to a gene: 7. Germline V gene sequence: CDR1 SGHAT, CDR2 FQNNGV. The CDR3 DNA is TGTGCCAGCAGTTCTATAGCGGGGGAATACAATGAGCAGTTCTTC. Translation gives CASSSIAGEYNEQFF.

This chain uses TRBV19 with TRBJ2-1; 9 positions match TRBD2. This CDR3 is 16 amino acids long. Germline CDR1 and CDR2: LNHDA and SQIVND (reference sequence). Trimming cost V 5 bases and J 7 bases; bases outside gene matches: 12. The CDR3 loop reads CASSPPSGGLGNEQFF. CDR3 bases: TGTGCCAGTAGTCCACCGAGCGGGGGGCTAGGAAATGAGCAGTTCTTC.

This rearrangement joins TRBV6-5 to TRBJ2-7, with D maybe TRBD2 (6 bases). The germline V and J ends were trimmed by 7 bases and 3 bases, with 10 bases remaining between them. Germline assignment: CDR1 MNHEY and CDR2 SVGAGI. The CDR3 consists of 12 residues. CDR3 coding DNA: TGTGCCAGCAAAGGGCGGGACTACGAGCAGTACGTC. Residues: CASKGRDYEQYV.

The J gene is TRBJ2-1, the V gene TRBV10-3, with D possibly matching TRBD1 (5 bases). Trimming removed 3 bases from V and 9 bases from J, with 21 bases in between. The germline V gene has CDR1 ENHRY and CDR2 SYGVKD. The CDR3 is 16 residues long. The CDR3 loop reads CAISDSQGSGQGEQFF. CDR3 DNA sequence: TGTGCCATCAGTGACTCGCAGGGCTCGGGTCAGGGTGAGCAGTTCTTC.

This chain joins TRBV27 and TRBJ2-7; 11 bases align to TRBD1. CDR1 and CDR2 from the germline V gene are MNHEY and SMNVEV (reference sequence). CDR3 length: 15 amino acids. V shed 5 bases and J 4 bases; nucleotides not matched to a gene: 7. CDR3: CASSQIGDRGYEQYF. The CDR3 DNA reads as TGTGCCAGCAGTCAAATCGGGGACAGGGGGTACGAGCAGTACTTC.

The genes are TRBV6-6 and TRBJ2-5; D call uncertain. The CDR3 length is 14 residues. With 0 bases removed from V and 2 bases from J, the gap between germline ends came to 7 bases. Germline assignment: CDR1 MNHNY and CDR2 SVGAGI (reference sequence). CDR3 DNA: TGTGCCAGCAGTTACTCAACAGCTCAAGAGACCCAGTACTTC. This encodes CASSYSTAQETQYF.

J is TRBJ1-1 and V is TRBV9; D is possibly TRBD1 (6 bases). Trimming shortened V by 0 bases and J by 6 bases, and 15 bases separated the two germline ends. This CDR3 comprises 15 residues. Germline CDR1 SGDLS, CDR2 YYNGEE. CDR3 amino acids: CASSVEVRGNAEAFF. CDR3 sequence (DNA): TGTGCCAGCAGCGTAGAGGTCAGGGGAAACGCTGAAGCTTTCTTT.